One and the same sample provided the 25 T cell receptor beta chains below, sequenced in a study of shared T cell receptors in the human thymus. Using immunoSEQ multiplex PCR, the repertoire was profiled, and TCRdb retains in-frame clones only, with some absent. The repertoire consists of some 660,000 clones, with around 87% occurring once and the leading ten covering about 0.0094%. This sample was also put to use in a study of human thymus T cells.

The sequenced sample consisted of thymocytes. These receptor sequences come from a boy in the first two years of life with a congenital heart defect.

The rearrangement links TRBV6-1 to TRBJ2-5; D is perhaps TRBD2 (5 bases). Germline CDR1 reads MNHNS; CDR2 reads SASEGT. The V end was cut by 3 bases, the J end by 5 bases, with 16 bases between. The CDR3 is 15 amino acids. The CDR3 reads CASSERPTERETQYF. As DNA, the CDR3 is TGTGCCAGCAGTGAGCGTCCTACAGAGCGGGAGACCCAGTACTTC.

J is TRBJ2-2 and V is TRBV9; 9 bases align to TRBD2. CDR3 length equals 16 residues. The V gene end was trimmed by 0 bases and the J gene end by 3 bases; junction bases not matched to a gene: 3. CDR1 SGDLS and CDR2 YYNGEE come from the germline V gene. For the CDR3, the DNA is TGTGCCAGCAGCGTAGGTCAGCGGGAGGACACCGGGGAGCTGTTTTTT. It codes for CASSVGQREDTGELFF.

A note on this clone: At one boundary the junction diverges from the germline segment, which might be a read error. This CDR3 is also generated by other DNA sequences in the sample. The genes are TRBV4-3 and TRBJ1-6, with 10 bases matching TRBD1. Germline assignment: CDR1 LGHNA and CDR2 YSLEER. This CDR3 has 20 residues. The CDR3 loop is CASSQELRDRGVGYNSPLHF. The CDR3 coding sequence is TGCGCCAGCAGCCAAGAACTCCGGGACAGGGGTGTGGGCTATAATTCCCCCCTCCACTTT.

The chain is built from TRBV5-8 and TRBJ2-3; D is possibly TRBD1 (6 bases). CDR1 and CDR2 (germline): SGHTS, YDEGEE. The CDR3 has 16 amino acids. V lost 0 bases, J lost 0 bases, and 11 bases lay in between. The CDR3, as DNA: TGTGCCAGCAGCTTGGCCCAGGGGACCAGCACAGATACGCAGTATTTT. It is translated as CASSLAQGTSTDTQYF.

The CDR3 DNA reads as TGTGCCTGGGATCTAAGGCAGACAGGGGCGAACACTGAAGCTTTCTTT. This encodes CAWDLRQTGANTEAFF. The chain recombines TRBV30 with TRBJ1-1; TRBD1 aligns across 8 bases. CDR3 length: 16 residues. CDR1 is GTSNPN and CDR2 is SVGIG in the germline V gene (reference sequence). V trimming: 5 bases; J trimming: 1 base; junction bases outside the gene matches: 12.

J is TRBJ1-2 and V is TRBV29-1; 7 nucleotides agree with TRBD1. CDR1 and CDR2 from the germline V gene are SQVTM and ANQGSEA. This CDR3 has 12 amino acids. CDR3 sequence (DNA): TGCAGGATCCGGGACAGCCTATATGGCTACACCTTC. Protein: CRIRDSLYGYTF.

This clone has a handful of counts. The chain is built from TRBV27 and TRBJ1-2; the D gene is possibly TRBD1 (6 bases). The CDR3 runs to 14 residues. The germline V gene encodes CDR1 MNHEY and CDR2 SMNVEV (reference sequence). V shed 4 bases and J shed 4 bases, with 13 bases lying between them. CDR3 in amino acids: CASSYRALSYGYTF. The CDR3 DNA is TGTGCCAGCAGTTACAGGGCCCTTTCCTATGGCTACACCTTC.

This sequence joins TRBV6-6 and TRBJ1-1; D not certain. Trimming left V 6 bases short and J 0 bases short, with 5 bases between. CDR3 length equals 12 residues. In germline, CDR1 is MNHNY, CDR2 SVGAGI (reference sequence). The CDR3, as DNA: TGTGCCAGCAGCCCCATGAACACTGAAGCTTTCTTT. This codes for CASSPMNTEAFF.

The chain is built from TRBV28 and TRBJ1-2; TRBD1 agrees at 7 bases. Germline lookup yields CDR1 MDHEN and CDR2 SYDVKM. V was pared by 8 bases and J by 6 bases, with 18 bases of the junction left unmatched. The CDR3 totals 16 residues. This chain's CDR3 is CASLLQGPPLGDGYTF. CDR3 in DNA: TGTGCCAGCCTCCTACAGGGGCCGCCTCTTGGGGATGGCTACACCTTC.

V gene TRBV5-6 combines with J gene TRBJ2-7, with TRBD2 as a possible D gene (5 bases). Germline V gene sequence: CDR1 SGHDT, CDR2 YYEEEE. Trimming took 5 bases from V and 3 from J, leaving 12 bases between them. This CDR3 contains 13 residues. As DNA, the CDR3 is TGTGCCAGCAGTTCTGGACGGGACTACGAGCAGTACTTC. Translation: CASSSGRDYEQYF.

The chain combines TRBV4-1 with TRBJ2-3, with 16 bases matching TRBD2. V gave up 3 bases and J gave up 0 bases; unmatched junction bases: 15. The CDR3 runs to 22 residues. CDR1 and CDR2 (germline): MGHRA, YSYEKL. Written as DNA, the CDR3 is TGCGCCAGCAGCCAGGGACCGGGACTAGCGGGAGGGATACTAAAGAGCACAGATACGCAGTATTTT. Translating it yields CASSQGPGLAGGILKSTDTQYF.

The chain joins TRBV4-3 to TRBJ2-1, with a weak D call TRBD2 (6 bases). Germline V gene data show CDR1 as LGHNA and CDR2 as YSLEER. Trimming left V 3 bases short and J 10 bases short, with 22 bases between. The CDR3 runs 16 residues. The DNA for the CDR3 is TGCGCCAGCAGCCAGGCCCCGGGGCTAGCGAACGTAGAGCAGTTCTTC. Protein: CASSQAPGLANVEQFF.

The genes are TRBV15 and TRBJ2-7; D perhaps matches TRBD1 (9 bases). Trimming took 0 bases from V and 2 from J, leaving 32 bases between them. This CDR3 comprises 22 residues. Germline V lookup: CDR1 LNHNV, CDR2 YYDKDF (reference sequence). The CDR3, as DNA: TGTGCCACCAGCAGAGAGCTCCTCAACCTGGGACAGGGACTAGAGTTGACCTACGAGCAGTACTTC. It codes for CATSRELLNLGQGLELTYEQYF.

The chain has TRBV2 and TRBJ2-2, with TRBD2 matching over 8 bases. Per germline, CDR1 SNHLY and CDR2 FYNNEI. This CDR3 is built from 16 residues. Unmatched junction bases numbered 3, after V lost 3 bases and J lost 0 bases. CDR3: CASSDRLASNTGELFF. CDR3 coding DNA: TGTGCCAGCAGTGACCGACTAGCGTCGAACACCGGGGAGCTGTTTTTT.

This chain connects TRBV10-2 to TRBJ1-6; D perhaps matches TRBD1 (6 bases). V was pared by 3 bases and J by 9 bases, with 12 bases between. This CDR3 has 14 amino acids. Germline-derived CDR1 and CDR2 are WSHSY and SAAADI. CDR3: CASSEPTGPSPLHF. The CDR3 coding sequence is TGCGCCAGCAGTGAACCTACAGGGCCTTCACCCCTCCACTTT.

This clone was seen a few times. The chain combines TRBV10-3 with TRBJ2-3, with 8 nucleotides matching TRBD2. Germline loops: CDR1 ENHRY, CDR2 SYGVKD. The CDR3 sequence is 16 residues long. Unmatched junction bases numbered 6, after V lost 0 bases and J lost 4 bases. The CDR3 region is CAISESKAGVADTQYF. CDR3 nucleotide sequence: TGTGCCATCAGTGAGTCGAAAGCGGGAGTGGCAGATACGCAGTATTTT.

V usage is TRBV25-1 and J usage is TRBJ2-3; D uncertain. The V and J ends lost 3 bases and 6 bases respectively, with 7 bases between them. Germline CDR1 and CDR2: MGHDK and SYGVNS. CDR3 length equals 12 residues. The CDR3 loop is CASSDRWDTQYF. The CDR3 DNA reads as TGTGCCAGCAGTGATAGATGGGATACGCAGTATTTT.

Notes on this clone: Other DNA sequences in the sample encode the same CDR3. The chain carries TRBV25-1 and TRBJ1-1, with D uncertain. Germline CDR1 and CDR2: MGHDK and SYGVNS. The V end lost 1 base, the J end lost 1 base, and 7 bases lay between the germline ends. The CDR3 extends over 14 amino acids. CDR3 nucleotide sequence: TGTGCCAGCAGTGAATCAAGGAGGAACACTGAAGCTTTCTTT. This gives the protein CASSESRRNTEAFF.

Only a few counts were recorded for this clone. The V and J genes are TRBV2 and TRBJ1-1; 10 bases match TRBD1. The ends lost 2 bases at V and 7 bases at J; junction bases unmatched: 7. This CDR3 is 15 amino acids long. Germline CDR1 and CDR2: SNHLY and FYNNEI. This CDR3 is CASSEHFGQGGEAFF. Here the CDR3 DNA reads TGTGCCAGCAGTGAACACTTCGGACAGGGGGGTGAAGCTTTCTTT. The entire variable domain, with the rest obtained from reference TRBV2 and TRBJ1-1, is as follows: EPEVTQTPSHQVTQMGQEVILRCVPISNHLYFYWYRQILGQKVEFLVSFYNNEISEKSEIFDDQFSVERPDGSNFTLKIRSTKLEDSAMYFCASSEHFGQGGEAFFGQGTRLTVV.

The chain joins TRBV30 to TRBJ1-3; 7 bases match TRBD1. With V trimmed by 0 bases and J by 2 bases, 7 bases remained unmatched. There are 16 residues in the CDR3. Germline CDR1 is GTSNPN and CDR2 is SVGIG (reference sequence). The CDR3 sequence is CAWSVRRQGPGNTIYF. The CDR3 DNA reads as TGTGCCTGGAGTGTACGAAGACAGGGACCTGGAAACACCATATATTTT.

For the CDR3, the DNA is TGTGCCAGCAGCTCGCCAGTGCCGGGACAGGGACCTGGCTCCTATAATTCACCCCTCCACTTT. Encoded protein: CASSSPVPGQGPGSYNSPLHF. This chain links TRBV7-8 with TRBJ1-6; TRBD1 agrees at 9 bases. CDR3 length: 21 residues. Germline V gene lookup returns CDR1 SGHVS and CDR2 FQNEAQ. V shed 4 bases and J 0 bases; nucleotides not matched to a gene: 16. Looking up the rest from reference TRBV7-8 and TRBJ1-6 gives the full variable domain: GAGVSQSPRYKVAKRGQDVALRCDPISGHVSLFWYQQALGQGPEFLTYFQNEAQLDKSGLPSDRFFAERPEGSVSTLKIQRTQQEDSAVYLCASSSPVPGQGPGSYNSPLHFGNGTRLTVT.

The chain carries TRBV6-5 and TRBJ1-6; no definite D call. Germline V gene sequence: CDR1 MNHEY, CDR2 SVGAGI. Between the trimmed V and J ends, which lost 0 bases and 14 bases, there was a span of 17 bases. The CDR3 is 15 amino acids. The CDR3 is CASSYSKVGVGTLHF. CDR3 sequence (DNA): TGTGCCAGCAGTTACTCTAAGGTCGGGGTGGGCACCCTCCACTTT.

The gene calls are TRBV4-3 and TRBJ1-4; 8 bases agree with TRBD1. V lost 2 bases and J lost 8; bases outside the gene matches: 13. CDR3 length: 17 residues. Per germline, CDR1 LGHNA and CDR2 YSLEER. The CDR3 coding sequence is TGCGCCAGCAGCCAACAAACACGGCAGGGGGCCGGGGAAAAACTGTTTTTT. Its protein is CASSQQTRQGAGEKLFF.

This clone was counted between two and nine times. The chain recombines TRBV7-2 with TRBJ2-4, with a tentative D call TRBD2 (5 bases). The V gene lost 5 bases and the J gene lost 8 bases, with 10 bases spanning the gap. The germline CDR1 and CDR2 sequences are SGHTA and FQGNSA. The CDR3 is 12 amino acids. CDR3 DNA: TGTGCCAGCAGCAACCAAGCGGACATTCAGTACTTC. Its translation: CASSNQADIQYF.

CDR3 nucleotides: TGTGCCAGCAGCCCGCCGGTCCGACGGGGTACTGTCTACGAGCAGTACTTC. Encoded protein: CASSPPVRRGTVYEQYF. The J gene is TRBJ2-7, the V gene TRBV5-6, with D perhaps matching TRBD2 (5 bases). The CDR3 contains 17 residues. The germline V gene encodes CDR1 SGHDT and CDR2 YYEEEE. Trimming stripped 4 bases from V and 3 bases from J, with 23 bases between. Combining the CDR3 with reference TRBV5-6 and TRBJ2-7 gives the whole variable domain DAGVTQSPTHLIKTRGQQVTLRCSPKSGHDTVSWYQQALGQGPQFIFQYYEEEERQRGNFPDRFSGHQFPNYSSELNVNALLLGDSALYLCASSPPVRRGTVYEQYFGPGTRLTVT.